This T cell receptor beta chain was recovered during a study of T cell responses to AZD1222 COVID-19 vaccine. Repertoires were generated with immunoSEQ multiplex PCR, while TCRdb's copy carries only in-frame clones and drops some. Of about 220,000 clones listed, about 92% are singletons. Trimming took 2 bases from V and 9 from J, leaving 11 bases between them. Germline V gene sequence: CDR1 MNHEY, CDR2 SVGAGI. The CDR3 runs 13 residues. Sample: peripheral blood, taken on day 0 of MenACWY control vaccination. V is TRBV6-5 and J is TRBJ2-1; D might be TRBD2 (6 bases). The clonotype comes from an adult in good health. CDR3 coding DNA: TGTGCCAGCAGTTACAGCGTGGGGGGTGAGCAGTTCTTC. This translates into CASSYSVGGEQFF.